This entry is about one TCR beta chain. Its antigen is undetermined. This sample was taken from a study of OX40 agonist ivuxolimab in advanced cancers. Study information: Each patient was given ivuxolimab into a vein every 2 weeks, at 0.01 to 10 mg/kg.

The CDR3 totals 15 residues. Germline loops: CDR1 MNHNS, CDR2 SASEGT. The V gene end was trimmed by 5 bases and the J gene end by 8 bases; junction bases not matched to a gene: 8. The table came from immunoSEQ multiplex PCR; TCRdb's copy has only in-frame clones and leaves some out. Among 68,000 or so clones listed, about 91% were seen once. Study-wide results and limits: Relative to CD4+ cells, CD8+ T cells on average had more expanded clones. At 0.1 to 3.0 mg/kg, CD4+ and CD8+ blood T cells expanded clonally by week 6.

The chain carries TRBV6-1 and TRBJ2-2; 10 bases map to TRBD2. The TCR sequence derives from an adult with an advanced solid tumor such as melanoma, head and neck, liver or kidney cancer. The material sequenced was CD4+ or CD8+ T cells sorted from blood, taken in a trial of the OX40 agonist ivuxolimab. CDR3 nucleotide sequence: TGTGCCAGCAGTTCGCTAGCGGGAGTGGCGGGGGAGCTGTTTTTT. Protein: CASSSLAGVAGELFF.